The T cell receptor beta chain under discussion was sequenced for a study of OX40 agonist ivuxolimab in advanced cancers. Notes on the research overall: Ivuxolimab was an agonistic, fully human IgG2 monoclonal antibody directed against OX40 (CD134), a costimulatory receptor. Intravenous ivuxolimab was administered to patients every 2 weeks at six dose levels: 0.01, 0.1, 0.3, 1.5, 3 and 10 mg/kg. Of the roughly 51 patients in dose escalation, 19 had hepatocellular carcinoma, roughly 15 had melanoma, 9 had renal cell carcinoma and 9 had head and neck cancer. A male proportion of almost 85% and a mean age of approximately 55 years, ranging from about 23 to 90, were recorded for the dose-escalation cohort. Patients were allowed to have had prior anti-PD-1, anti-PD-L1 or anti-CTLA-4 therapy, and 40% of the dose-escalation patients had previously received checkpoint inhibitors. Partial responses occurred in three dose-escalation patients: two with cutaneous melanoma and one with hepatocellular carcinoma. The purpose of peripheral TCRbeta sequencing was to test whether ivuxolimab changed TCR sequence diversity and led to clonal T-cell expansion. The paper covers the monotherapy dose-escalation part of the phase I ivuxolimab trial, which included N ≈ 57 patients.

To sequence the TCRbeta CDR3 region, genomic DNA was isolated from the sorted cells. The immunoSEQ Assay was used to sequence the TCRbeta CDR3 regions. Drawn from immuneACCESS, this table holds only the in-frame rearrangements with V and J called that TCRdb kept. Clones are partly lost; checked studies trace under half to an unresolved V gene and leave the rest unexplained. The sample table lists some 80,000 clones, roughly 94% of them with a count of one. Jointly, the top ten make up roughly 22% of the sample. The trial excluded patients who had a history of autoimmune disease or were on systemic immunosuppression. Peripheral blood for TCR sequencing was drawn from every dose cohort at baseline, at cycle 4 day 1 and at cycle 7 day 1. The samples were drawn from a first-in-human, open-label, multicenter phase I dose-escalation trial of ivuxolimab. The trial enrolled adults with locally advanced or metastatic head and neck squamous cell, hepatocellular, melanoma or renal cell carcinoma. Before TCR sequencing, CD4+ T cells and CD8+ T cells from peripheral blood were sorted into separate populations.

Broader findings and caveats from the paper: Which antigens the clonally expanded peripheral T cells were specific for was not determined. At doses of 0.1 to 3.0 mg/kg, clonal expansion of both CD4+ and CD8+ blood T cells was observed from baseline to week 6. After ivuxolimab, more expanded clones were found on average in CD8+ T cells than in CD4+ T cells. In partial responders in the 0.1-3.0 mg/kg groups, normalized peripheral clonal expansion was found to be among the lowest, especially among CD8+ T cells. Low levels of normalized T-cell clonal expansion were also seen in some nonresponding patients.

From its cysteine to its phenylalanine, the CDR3 spans 17 amino acids. Only the CDR3 DNA is retained, 51 bases long and in frame from the first base. Germline trimming: 4 bases from V, 2 bases from J; junction bases outside gene matches: 11. Based on the germline V gene, the CDR1 and CDR2 sequences are SGHRS and YFSETQ. A word on this clone: Its binding antigen is unknown. No per-base quality is available; no much larger clone lies one base away.

The chain links TRBV5-1 with TRBJ2-5; TRBD2 fits 10 bases in the junction. This receptor was obtained from an adult with an advanced solid tumor such as melanoma, head and neck, liver or kidney cancer. The sample here was CD4+ or CD8+ T cells sorted from blood, taken in a trial of the OX40 agonist ivuxolimab. The CDR3 protein sequence reads: CASSPLGLAAIQETQYF. The bases read TGCGCCAGCAGCCCCCTTGGACTAGCGGCAATTCAAGAGACCCAGTACTTC.